Detailed here is one TCR beta chain. Its specificity is unknown. No DNA is given; TCRdb re-called the 5' RACE reads and lists each CDR3 protein once. The ten top clones account for 7.3%, within a sample of some 450,000 distinct CDR3 sequences. This sample was taken from a study of T cells expressing NK-cell markers. Study observations and caveats: These clonotypes also led the CD3+CD56-NKG2C+ fraction in a handful of donors.

This CDR3 has 17 amino acids. Per the germline V gene, CDR1 is LGHNA and CDR2 is YSLEER. Sequenced input: blood T cells: a sorted CD56 or NKG2C T cell subset, CD4+ or CD8+ T cells, or bulk PBMC T cells (not recorded which). V and J are TRBV4-3 and TRBJ2-3; no DNA is available, so the TRBD1 call from TCRdb remains unchecked. This clonotype originated in a woman aged 18-70 years in good health. This CDR3 reads CASSQDLADRGTDTQYF.